Following are 5 T cell receptor beta chains from one sample sequenced in a study of cytomegalovirus exposure and HLA in healthy donors. PCR amplification relied on 60 Vbeta primers (plus 13 Jbeta primers). TCRdb's copy holds only in-frame clones and misses some; the assay was immunoSEQ multiplex PCR. The table has about 150,000 clones, around 78% seen once. The specimen sequenced was PBMCs. The receptors were sampled from a man between 35 and 55 years old in good health and CMV-seronegative.

This clone showed up just a few times. The same CDR3 can be traced to other DNA sequences in this sample. This chain connects TRBV28 to TRBJ2-7, with D possibly matching TRBD1 (5 bases). CDR1 and CDR2 from the germline V gene are MDHEN and SYDVKM. Trimming removed 2 bases from V and 3 bases from J, with 5 bases in between. The CDR3 sequence is 12 residues long. CDR3 DNA: TGTGCCAGCAGTTTAAGGGGCTACGAGCAGTACTTC. As protein: CASSLRGYEQYF.

The chain combines TRBV11-1 with TRBJ1-2; maybe TRBD1 (5 bases). Germline V lookup: CDR1 SGHAT, CDR2 FQDESV (reference sequence). The CDR3 sequence is 13 residues long. The V end was cut by 4 bases, the J end by 4 bases, with 10 bases between. The CDR3 sequence: CASSSGSSYGYTF. The CDR3 bases are TGTGCCAGCAGCTCAGGGTCGAGCTATGGCTACACCTTC.

This clone was found once. The gene calls are TRBV25-1 and TRBJ2-7; D not certain. V dropped 0 bases and J dropped 5 bases, with 8 bases sitting between them. The length of the CDR3 is 13 residues. CDR1 is MGHDK and CDR2 is SYGVNS in the germline V gene. CDR3: CASSEYNIHEQYF. CDR3 bases: TGTGCCAGCAGTGAATATAACATCCACGAGCAGTACTTC.

This chain joins TRBV15 and TRBJ1-1; D is unresolved. The germline V gene has CDR1 LNHNV and CDR2 YYDKDF (reference sequence). The CDR3 extends over 14 amino acids. With 5 bases removed from V and 0 bases from J, the gap between germline ends came to 10 bases. DNA for the CDR3: TGTGCCACCAGCTCACAGATAATGAACACTGAAGCTTTCTTT. Translating gives CATSSQIMNTEAFF.

This clone was recorded only once. This CDR3 is CATSTTLDRAGTEAFF. CDR3 bases: TGTGCCACCAGCACTACTTTGGACAGGGCAGGGACTGAAGCTTTCTTT. The chain couples TRBV15 to TRBJ1-1; 8 bases are shared with TRBD1. Germline assignment: CDR1 LNHNV and CDR2 YYDKDF (reference sequence). This CDR3 comprises 16 residues. V was clipped by 4 bases and J by 5 bases; unmatched bases: 12.